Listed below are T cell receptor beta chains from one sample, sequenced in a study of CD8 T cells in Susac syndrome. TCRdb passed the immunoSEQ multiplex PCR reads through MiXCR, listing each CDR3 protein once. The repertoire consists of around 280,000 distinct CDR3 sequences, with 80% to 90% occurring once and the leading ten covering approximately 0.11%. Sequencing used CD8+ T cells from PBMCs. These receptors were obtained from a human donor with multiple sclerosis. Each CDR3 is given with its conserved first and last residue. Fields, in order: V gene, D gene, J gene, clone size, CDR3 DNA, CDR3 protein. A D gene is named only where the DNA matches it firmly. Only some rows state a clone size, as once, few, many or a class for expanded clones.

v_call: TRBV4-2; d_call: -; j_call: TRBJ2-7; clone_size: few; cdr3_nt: TGTGCCAGCAGCCAATTTCGCGGGCGAGACGGATCCTACGAGCAGTACTTC; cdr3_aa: CASSQFRGRDGSYEQYF
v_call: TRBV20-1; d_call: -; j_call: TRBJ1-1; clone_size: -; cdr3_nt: TGCAGTGCTAGAGCCGGACGGCGCCAGGCTTTCTTT; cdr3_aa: CSARAGRRQAFF
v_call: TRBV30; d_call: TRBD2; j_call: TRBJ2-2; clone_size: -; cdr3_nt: TGTGCCTGGAGTGGACTAGCGGGAGGCGCGAACACCGGGGAGCTGTTTTTT; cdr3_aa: CAWSGLAGGANTGELFF
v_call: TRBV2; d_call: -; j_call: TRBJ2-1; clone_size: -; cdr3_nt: TGTGCCAGCAGTGTTAAAGGGCCCCTCTACAATGAGCAGTTCTTC; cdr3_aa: CASSVKGPLYNEQFF
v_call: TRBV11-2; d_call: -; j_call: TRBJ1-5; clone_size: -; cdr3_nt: TGTGCCAGCAGCTTAGCGTTCAGCAGCAATCAGCCCCAGCATTTT; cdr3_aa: CASSLAFSSNQPQHF
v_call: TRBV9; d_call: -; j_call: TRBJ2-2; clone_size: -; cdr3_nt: TGTGCCAGCAGCGAGGGGGGTAGCGGGTGGTCACGTGAGCTGTTTTTT; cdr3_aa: CASSEGGSGWSRELFF
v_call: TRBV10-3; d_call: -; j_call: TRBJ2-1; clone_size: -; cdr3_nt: TGTGCCATCAGTGAGTTTCGGCTGCCTAATGAGCAGTTCTTC; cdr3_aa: CAISEFRLPNEQFF
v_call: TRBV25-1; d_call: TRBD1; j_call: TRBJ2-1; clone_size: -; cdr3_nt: TGTGCCAGCAGTGTTACCCGACAGGGGGCCCTCAATGAGCAGTTCTTC; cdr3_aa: CASSVTRQGALNEQFF
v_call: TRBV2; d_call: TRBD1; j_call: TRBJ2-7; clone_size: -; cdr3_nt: TGTGCCAGCAGCGCCGGGACAGGGTCCACCTACGAGCAGTACTTC; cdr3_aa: CASSAGTGSTYEQYF
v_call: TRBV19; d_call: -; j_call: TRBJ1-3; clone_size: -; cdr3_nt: TGTGCCAGTAAGCCCTTCTCTGGAAACACCATATATTTT; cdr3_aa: CASKPFSGNTIYF
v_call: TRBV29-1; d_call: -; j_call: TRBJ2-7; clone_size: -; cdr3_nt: TGCAGCGTTTCAGATCTTCCCTACGAGCAGTACTTC; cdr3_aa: CSVSDLPYEQYF
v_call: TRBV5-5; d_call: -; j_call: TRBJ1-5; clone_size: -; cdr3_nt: TGTGCCAGCAGCTTGGCCAAGTTCCAGGACAATCAGCCCCAGCATTTT; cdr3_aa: CASSLAKFQDNQPQHF
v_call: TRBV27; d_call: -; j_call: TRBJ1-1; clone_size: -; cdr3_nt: TGTGCCAGCAGTTTATCGATTGGGGGCCTCACTGAAGCTTTCTTT; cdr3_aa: CASSLSIGGLTEAFF
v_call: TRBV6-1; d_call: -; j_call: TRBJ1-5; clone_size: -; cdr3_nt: TGTGCCATTGGAGGGGGGAATCAGCCCCAGCATTTT; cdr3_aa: CAIGGGNQPQHF
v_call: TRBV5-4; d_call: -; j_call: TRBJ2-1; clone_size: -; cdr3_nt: TGTGCCAGCAGATTAGTCGGGGGGCCCGACAATGAGCAGTTCTTC; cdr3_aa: CASRLVGGPDNEQFF
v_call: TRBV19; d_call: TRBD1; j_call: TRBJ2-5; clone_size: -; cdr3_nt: TGTGCCAGTGCCGACAGGGCGTACCAAGAGACCCAGTACTTC; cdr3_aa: CASADRAYQETQYF
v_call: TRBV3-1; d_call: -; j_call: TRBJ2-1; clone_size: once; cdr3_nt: TGTGCCAGCAGCCGGGGACCGGGACGCGGACTTTACAATGAGCAGTTCTTC; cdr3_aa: CASSRGPGRGLYNEQFF
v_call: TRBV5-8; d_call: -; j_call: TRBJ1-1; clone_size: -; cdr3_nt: TGTGCCAGCAGCTTGTTTCACAGGGCCAGGAACACTGAAGCTTTCTTT; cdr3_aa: CASSLFHRARNTEAFF
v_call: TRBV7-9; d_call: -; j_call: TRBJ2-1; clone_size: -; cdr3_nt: TGTGCCAGCAGCCTAAGGACTTTTGAGCAGTTCTTC; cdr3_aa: CASSLRTFEQFF
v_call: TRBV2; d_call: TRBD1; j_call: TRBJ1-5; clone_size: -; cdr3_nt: TGTGCCAGCAGGGGAAGAGACAGGGAGGTGAATCAGCCCCAGCATTTT; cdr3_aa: CASRGRDREVNQPQHF
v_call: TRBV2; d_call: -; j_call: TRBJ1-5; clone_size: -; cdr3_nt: TGTGCCAGTTGGGGATGGAATCAGCCCCAGCATTTT; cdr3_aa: CASWGWNQPQHF
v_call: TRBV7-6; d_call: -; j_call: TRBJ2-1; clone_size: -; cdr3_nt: TGTGCCAGCAGCGCCCAAAACAATGAGCAGTTCTTC; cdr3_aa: CASSAQNNEQFF
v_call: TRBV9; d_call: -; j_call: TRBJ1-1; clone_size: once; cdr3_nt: TGTGCCAGCAGCACACCCGGATTCACTGAAGCTTTCTTT; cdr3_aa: CASSTPGFTEAFF
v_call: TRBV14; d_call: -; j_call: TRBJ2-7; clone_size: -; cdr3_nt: TGTGCCAGCAGCCGCGAACCGGGGAGCTCCTACGAGCAGTACTTC; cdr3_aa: CASSREPGSSYEQYF
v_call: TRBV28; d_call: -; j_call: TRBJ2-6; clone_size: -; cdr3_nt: TGTGCCAGCAGTACCTCAGTTGCAGACGCTGGGGCCAACGTCCTGACTTTC; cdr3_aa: CASSTSVADAGANVLTF
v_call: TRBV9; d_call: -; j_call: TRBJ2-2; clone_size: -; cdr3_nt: TGTGCCAGCAGCGTAGTCAGAGGGGAGCTGTTTTTT; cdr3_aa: CASSVVRGELFF
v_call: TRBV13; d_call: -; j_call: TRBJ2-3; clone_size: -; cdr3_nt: TGTGCCAGCAGCTTTCCATCCGGACCTACGCAGTATTTT; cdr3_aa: CASSFPSGPTQYF
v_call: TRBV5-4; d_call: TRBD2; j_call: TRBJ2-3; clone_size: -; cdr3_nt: TGTGCCAGCAGCTTGAAGCGGGAGGCCGCCGATACGCAGTATTTT; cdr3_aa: CASSLKREAADTQYF
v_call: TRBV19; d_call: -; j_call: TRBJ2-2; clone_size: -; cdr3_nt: TGTGCCAGTAGTATACCTCTTGAGGCGAACACCGGGGAGCTGTTTTTT; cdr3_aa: CASSIPLEANTGELFF
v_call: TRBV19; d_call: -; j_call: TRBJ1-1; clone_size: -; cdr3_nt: TGTGCCAGTAAAATGAACACTGAAGCTTTCTTT; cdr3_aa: CASKMNTEAFF
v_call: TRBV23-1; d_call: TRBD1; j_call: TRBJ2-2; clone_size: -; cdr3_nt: TGCGCCAGCACCTCCGGGACAGACTCGAACGGGGAGCTGTTTTTT; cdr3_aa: CASTSGTDSNGELFF
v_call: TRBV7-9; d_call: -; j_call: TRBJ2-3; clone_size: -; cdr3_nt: TGTGCCAGCAGCTCGTCGACTAGGCACCCCACAGATACGCAGTATTTT; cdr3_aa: CASSSSTRHPTDTQYF